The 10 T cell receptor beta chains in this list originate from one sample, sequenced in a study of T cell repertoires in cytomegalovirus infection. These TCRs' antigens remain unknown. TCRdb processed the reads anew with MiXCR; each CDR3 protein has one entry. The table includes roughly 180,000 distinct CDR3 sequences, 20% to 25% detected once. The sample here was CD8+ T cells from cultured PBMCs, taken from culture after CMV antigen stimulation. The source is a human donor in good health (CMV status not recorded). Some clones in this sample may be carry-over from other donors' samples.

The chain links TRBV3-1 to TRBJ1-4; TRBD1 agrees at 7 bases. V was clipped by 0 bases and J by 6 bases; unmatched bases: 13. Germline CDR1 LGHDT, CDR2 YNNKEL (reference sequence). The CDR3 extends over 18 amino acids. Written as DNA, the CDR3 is TGTGCCAGCAGCCAAGAATTTACCGGGACAGACAAGCATGAAAAACTGTTTTTT. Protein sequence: CASSQEFTGTDKHEKLFF.

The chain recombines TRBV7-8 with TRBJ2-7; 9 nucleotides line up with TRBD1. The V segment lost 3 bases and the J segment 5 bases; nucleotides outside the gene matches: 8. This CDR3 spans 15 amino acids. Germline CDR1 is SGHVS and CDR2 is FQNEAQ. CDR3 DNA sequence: TGTGCCAGCAGCTTTACAGGGGGCGCAAAGGACGAGCAGTACTTC. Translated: CASSFTGGAKDEQYF.

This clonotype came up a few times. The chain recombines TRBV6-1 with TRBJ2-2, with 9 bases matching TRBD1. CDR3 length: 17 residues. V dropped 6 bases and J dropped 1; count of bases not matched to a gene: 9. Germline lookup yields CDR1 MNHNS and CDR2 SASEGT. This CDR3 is CASSSPKDRGNTGELFF. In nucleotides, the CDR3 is TGTGCCAGCAGCAGTCCGAAGGACAGGGGGAACACCGGGGAGCTGTTTTTT.

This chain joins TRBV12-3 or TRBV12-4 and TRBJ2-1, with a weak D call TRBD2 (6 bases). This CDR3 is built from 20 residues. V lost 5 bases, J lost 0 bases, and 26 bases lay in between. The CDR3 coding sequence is TGTGCCAGCAGTGGCCCCAAGGATGGAGGGCCAAAAAGCTCCTACAATGAGCAGTTCTTC. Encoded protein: CASSGPKDGGPKSSYNEQFF.

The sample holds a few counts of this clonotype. The CDR3 sequence: CASGDTLMNTEAFF. The CDR3 region has the DNA TGTGCCAGCGGGGACACGCTCATGAACACTGAAGCTTTCTTT. The chain uses TRBV7-8 and TRBJ1-1, with D perhaps TRBD1 (6 bases). The CDR3 is 14 residues long. CDR1 SGHVS and CDR2 FQNEAQ come from the germline V gene. Trimming cost V 8 bases and J 0 bases, with 13 bases left between them.

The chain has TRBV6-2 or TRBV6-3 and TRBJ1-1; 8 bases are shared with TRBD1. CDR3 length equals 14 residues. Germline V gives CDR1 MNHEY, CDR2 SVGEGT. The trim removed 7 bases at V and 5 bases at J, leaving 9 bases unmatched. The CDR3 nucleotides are TGTGCCAGCACCCCGGACAGGGTATTAACTGAAGCTTTCTTT. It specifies CASTPDRVLTEAFF.

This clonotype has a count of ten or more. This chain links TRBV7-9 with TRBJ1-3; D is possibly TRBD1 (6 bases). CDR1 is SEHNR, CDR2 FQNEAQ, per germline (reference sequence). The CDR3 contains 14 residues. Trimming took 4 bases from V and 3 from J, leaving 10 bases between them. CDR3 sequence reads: CASSSSDSGNTIYF. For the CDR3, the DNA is TGTGCCAGCAGCTCCTCGGACAGTGGAAACACCATATATTTT.

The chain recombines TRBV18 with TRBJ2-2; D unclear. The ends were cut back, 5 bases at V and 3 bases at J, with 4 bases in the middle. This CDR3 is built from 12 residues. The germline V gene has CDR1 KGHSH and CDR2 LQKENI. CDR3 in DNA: TGTGCCAGCTCAACTGACACCGGGGAGCTGTTTTTT. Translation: CASSTDTGELFF.

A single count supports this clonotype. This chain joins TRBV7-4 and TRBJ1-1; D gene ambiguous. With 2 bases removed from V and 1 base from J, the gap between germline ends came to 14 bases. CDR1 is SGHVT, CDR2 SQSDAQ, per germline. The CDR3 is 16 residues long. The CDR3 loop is CASSLPGNPQNTEAFF. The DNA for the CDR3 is TGTGCCAGCAGCTTACCGGGGAATCCACAGAACACTGAAGCTTTCTTT.

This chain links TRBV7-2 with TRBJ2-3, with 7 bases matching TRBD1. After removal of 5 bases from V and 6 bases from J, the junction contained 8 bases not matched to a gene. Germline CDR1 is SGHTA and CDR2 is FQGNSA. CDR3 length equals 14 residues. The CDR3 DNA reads TGTGCCAGCAGCGCATACAGGGGTAGCGATACGCAGTATTTT. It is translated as CASSAYRGSDTQYF.